This T cell receptor beta chain is from a study of control samples from healthy donors and cancer patients. The repertoire was sequenced with immunoSEQ multiplex PCR; TCRdb's copy has only in-frame clones and lacks some. The sample has 54,000 or so clones; 95% are singletons. V was trimmed by 4 bases and J by 2 bases, leaving 21 bases between them. Germline CDR1 KGHSH, CDR2 LQKENI. The CDR3 is made up of 18 amino acids. The receptor was isolated from a man aged 30 to 45 in good health. V gene TRBV18 combines with J gene TRBJ2-1; the D is unclear. The sample comprised blood. CDR3: CASSRSAGSSVPYNEQFF. The CDR3 coding sequence is TGTGCCAGCTCACGCAGTGCAGGCAGCAGCGTCCCCTACAATGAGCAGTTCTTC.